These 8 T cell receptor beta chains came from one sample sequenced in a study of T cell repertoires in cytomegalovirus infection (dated by TCRdb to the late 2010s). The sequencer was an Illumina HiSeq 1500. Clones were called with MiXCR by TCRdb after fastp trimmed the public reads at Q25, and only in-frame beta chains were retained. Rows are combined by CDR3 protein, so each entry shows the most common genes and DNA. Here the sample has some 270,000 distinct CDR3 sequences; about 17% occur a single time. About half of the sample lies in the top ten. What was sequenced was CD8+ T cells from PBMCs. The receptors originated from a human donor in good health (CMV status not recorded). Some clones in this sample may be carry-over from other donors' samples.

This chain uses TRBV12-3 or TRBV12-4 with TRBJ2-7, with a possible D match to TRBD2 (6 bases). This CDR3 has 14 residues. Trimming removed 1 base at V and 2 bases at J, with 9 bases between. The CDR3 sequence is CASSLEGGTYEQYF. The CDR3 DNA follows: TGTGCCAGCAGTTTAGAGGGCGGGACCTACGAGCAGTACTTC.

There are many counts of this clonotype. The genes are TRBV7-6 and TRBJ2-7; D may be TRBD1 or TRBD2 (6 bases each). The V and J ends lost 0 bases and 0 bases respectively, with 15 bases between them. Per germline, CDR1 SGHVS and CDR2 FNYEAQ. The CDR3 sequence is 17 residues long. The chain's CDR3 is CASSLAWAGDSSYEQYF. The DNA for the CDR3 is TGTGCCAGCAGCTTAGCGTGGGCAGGGGACTCCTCCTACGAGCAGTACTTC.

The rearrangement links TRBV4-2 to TRBJ2-1, with 14 bases matching TRBD2. The J segment lost 4 bases and the V segment lost 4 bases, leaving 9 bases of the junction unmatched. CDR3 length: 18 residues. The germline V gene has CDR1 LGHNA and CDR2 YNFKEQ. The CDR3 here is CASSPGLAGDHEYNEQFF. In DNA, the CDR3 is TGTGCCAGCAGCCCGGGACTAGCGGGGGACCACGAATACAATGAGCAGTTCTTC.

The chain links TRBV5-4 to TRBJ1-2; D ambiguous. The V end lost 1 base, the J end lost 3 bases, and 13 bases lay between the germline ends. CDR3 length: 15 residues. From germline, CDR1 is SGHNT and CDR2 YYREEE (reference sequence). The CDR3 region has the DNA TGTGCCAGCAGCTTGATGGAGGAGGCAGACTATGGCTACACCTTC. Amino acids: CASSLMEEADYGYTF.

This clonotype appeared a few times. The chain employs TRBV19 and TRBJ1-1, with TRBD1 matching over 8 bases. Looked up from germline, CDR1 is LNHDA and CDR2 is SQIVND (reference sequence). Germline trimming cut 6 bases from V and 4 bases from J; bases unmatched to any gene: 7. This CDR3 comprises 14 residues. CDR3 in amino acids: CASSGQGRITEAFF. The CDR3 bases are TGTGCCAGTAGCGGACAGGGTAGGATCACTGAAGCTTTCTTT.

On this clonotype: A much larger clone differs from this one at a single base, so this may be a read error. This chain links TRBV7-3 with TRBJ2-3, with TRBD2 matching 8 bases. CDR1 SGHTA and CDR2 FQGTGA come from the germline V gene. The junction had 6 bases not matched to a gene; V was cut back by 2 bases and J by 5 bases. The CDR3 runs 15 residues. CDR3 DNA: TGTGCCAGCAGCTTAGTTCGGGGGGGCTTAGATACGCAGTATTTT. Translation: CASSLVRGGLDTQYF.

This clonotype was observed a few times. CDR3 amino acids: CASSYLTGQAVYGYTF. The DNA of the CDR3 is TGTGCCAGCAGTTACCTGACCGGACAGGCTGTTTATGGCTACACCTTC. The gene calls are TRBV6-5 and TRBJ1-2; 7 positions match TRBD1. CDR3 length: 16 amino acids. The V segment lost 2 bases and the J segment 5 bases; nucleotides outside the gene matches: 11. CDR1 MNHEY and CDR2 SVGAGI come from the germline V gene.

This clonotype was counted at least ten times. V usage is TRBV7-8 and J usage is TRBJ1-1; D uncertain. Germline V CDR1 and CDR2: SGHVS, FQNEAQ. The CDR3 spans 16 residues. V lost 1 base and J 6 bases, leaving 18 bases between the germline ends. The CDR3 DNA reads TGTGCCAGCAGCTTAGATGCAGTCAGCCGGCGAGCTGAAGCTTTCTTT. Translated: CASSLDAVSRRAEAFF. Supplemented by reference TRBV7-8 and TRBJ1-1, the full variable domain reads GAGVSQSPRYKVAKRGQDVALRCDPISGHVSLFWYQQALGQGPEFLTYFQNEAQLDKSGLPSDRFFAERPEGSVSTLKIQRTQQEDSAVYLCASSLDAVSRRAEAFFGQGTRLTVV.